The T cell receptor beta chain under discussion was sequenced for a study of ipilimumab plus nivolumab after autologous stem cell transplantation. Study details: Median doses per patient: roughly five ipilimumab, roughly 8 nivolumab.

Patients got 3 mg/kg IV nivolumab weeks 1, 4, 7, 10, then biweekly through week 26. Produced via immunoSEQ multiplex PCR; TCRdb's table is partial and in-frame only. The table lists some 25,000 clones, 85% to 90% of them singletons, with less than 5.5% in the top ten. After removal of 6 bases from V and 5 bases from J, the junction contained 8 bases not matched to a gene. The germline V gene encodes CDR1 SNHLY and CDR2 FYNNEI. CDR3 size: 14 residues. The TCR originated in a male donor with diffuse large B-cell lymphoma. The sequenced sample was PBMCs, obtained in a trial of ipilimumab plus nivolumab as post-transplant consolidation. The rearrangement uses TRBV2 and TRBJ1-2; TRBD1 agrees at 8 bases. The CDR3 here is CASSLSGGGYGYTF. The DNA for the CDR3 is TGTGCCAGCAGCCTTTCAGGGGGCGGGTATGGCTACACCTTC.